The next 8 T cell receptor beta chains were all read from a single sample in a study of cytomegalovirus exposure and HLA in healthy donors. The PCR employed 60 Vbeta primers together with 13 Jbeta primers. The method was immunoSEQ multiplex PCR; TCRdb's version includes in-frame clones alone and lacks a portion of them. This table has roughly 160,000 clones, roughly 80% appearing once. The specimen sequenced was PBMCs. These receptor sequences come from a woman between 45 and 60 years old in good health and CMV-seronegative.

The CDR3 spells CASSLLTQETQYF. In DNA form, the CDR3 reads TGCGCCAGCAGCCTATTAACCCAAGAGACCCAGTACTTC. The chain joins TRBV5-1 to TRBJ2-5; D remains ambiguous. The CDR3 is made up of 13 amino acids. V shed 4 bases and J shed 1 base, with 8 bases lying between them. Germline CDR1 SGHRS, CDR2 YFSETQ.

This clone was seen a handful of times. CDR3 loop: CAISESGTGTEAFF. Here the CDR3 DNA reads TGTGCCATCAGTGAGTCCGGGACAGGGACTGAAGCTTTCTTT. The V gene is TRBV10-3, the J gene TRBJ1-1; TRBD1 agrees at 9 bases. CDR3 length equals 14 residues. The V gene end was trimmed by 0 bases and the J gene end by 5 bases; junction bases not matched to a gene: 1. Germline-derived CDR1 and CDR2 are ENHRY and SYGVKD.

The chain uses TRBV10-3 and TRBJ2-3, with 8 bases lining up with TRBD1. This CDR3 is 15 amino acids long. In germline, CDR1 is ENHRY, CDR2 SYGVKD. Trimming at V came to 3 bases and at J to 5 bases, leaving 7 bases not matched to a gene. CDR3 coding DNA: TGTGCCATCAGTGACCGACAGGGGAACAGAGATACGCAGTATTTT. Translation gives CAISDRQGNRDTQYF.

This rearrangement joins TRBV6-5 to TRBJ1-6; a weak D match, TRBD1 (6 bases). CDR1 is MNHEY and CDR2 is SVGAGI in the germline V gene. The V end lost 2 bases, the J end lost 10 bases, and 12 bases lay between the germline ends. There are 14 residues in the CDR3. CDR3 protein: CASSYTGIGSPLHF. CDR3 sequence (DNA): TGTGCCAGCAGTTACACAGGGATAGGATCACCCCTCCACTTT.

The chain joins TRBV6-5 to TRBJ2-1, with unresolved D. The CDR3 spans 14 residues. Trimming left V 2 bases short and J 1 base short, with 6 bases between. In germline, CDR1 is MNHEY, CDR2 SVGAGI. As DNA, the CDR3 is TGTGCCAGCAGTTACGACTTATCCTACAATGAGCAGTTCTTC. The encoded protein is CASSYDLSYNEQFF.

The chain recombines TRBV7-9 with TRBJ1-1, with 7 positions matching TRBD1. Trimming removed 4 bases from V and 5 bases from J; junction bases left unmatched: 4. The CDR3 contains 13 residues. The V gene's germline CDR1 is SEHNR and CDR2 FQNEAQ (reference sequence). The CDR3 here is CASSSTGRTEAFF. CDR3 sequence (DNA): TGTGCCAGCAGCTCGACAGGGAGGACTGAAGCTTTCTTT.

The CDR3 spells CASSVAGGVGEQYF. The CDR3 bases are TGTGCCAGCAGCGTAGCGGGGGGCGTTGGCGAGCAGTACTTC. This chain joins TRBV9 and TRBJ2-7; tentative D call: TRBD2 (7 bases). Germline assignment: CDR1 SGDLS and CDR2 YYNGEE. Trimming removed 0 bases from V and 6 bases from J, with 13 bases in between. CDR3 length: 14 residues.

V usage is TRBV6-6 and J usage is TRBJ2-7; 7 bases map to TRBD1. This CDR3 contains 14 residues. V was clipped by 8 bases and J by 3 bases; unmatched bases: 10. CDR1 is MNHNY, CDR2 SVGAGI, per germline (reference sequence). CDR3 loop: CASLDRAGIYEQYF. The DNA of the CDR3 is TGTGCCAGCCTTGACAGGGCTGGGATCTACGAGCAGTACTTC.